The entry below gives a single T cell receptor (beta chain) sequence along with its context. The CDR3 regions of TCR beta were amplified from RNA transcripts. The HTBI primer set was used in a first-round RT-PCR of the TCR CDR3. Using its own MiXCR run on the multiplex PCR reads, TCRdb lists one record per CDR3 protein. The repertoire holds about 510,000 distinct CDR3 sequences, with approximately 15% as singletons. This specimen belongs to a study of T cells in Graves' hyperthyroidism and ophthalmopathy. V shed 1 base, J shed 4 bases, and the junction held 8 bases outside the gene matches. Looked up from germline, CDR1 is SGHTA and CDR2 is FQGNSA. This CDR3 is built from 17 residues.

This sequence originates from a woman in her 40s with Graves' hyperthyroidism. The sequenced sample was blood. The chain has TRBV7-2 and TRBJ2-2; 8 nucleotides align to TRBD1. CDR3 amino acids: CASSLDAGGSITGELFF. For the CDR3, the DNA is TGTGCCAGCAGCTTAGATGCAGGGGGCTCGATCACCGGGGAGCTGTTTTTT.